These 26 T cell receptor beta chains came from one sample sequenced in a study of Ad26.COV2.S vaccination and SARS-CoV-2 variants. Sequencing was performed with immunoSEQ multiplex PCR; in TCRdb, only in-frame clones are kept and a portion is missing. Among roughly 400,000 clones listed, over 75% were seen once. The treatment: approximately 18 received Ad26.COV2.S at low or high dose, single or two shots; several received placebo; per-sample allocation not given. The investigators took samples on day 63 after the first vaccine or placebo injection. The specimen comprised peripheral blood, sampled in a trial of Ad26.COV2.S vaccine versus placebo. The receptors originated from a person between 18 and 65 years old who received the Ad26.COV2.S COVID-19 vaccine or a placebo.

V and J are TRBV28 and TRBJ1-5; 9 nucleotides line up with TRBD1. J gave up 6 bases and V 5 bases, and 8 bases lay outside the gene matches. The CDR3 contains 15 residues. Germline V lookup: CDR1 MDHEN, CDR2 SYDVKM. The DNA for the CDR3 is TGTGCCAGCAGTCCCTGGACAGGGGCCGGTCAGCCCCAGCATTTT. Protein sequence: CASSPWTGAGQPQHF.

The chain uses TRBV7-9 and TRBJ2-3, with 7 nucleotides matching TRBD2. This CDR3 has 15 amino acids. V was clipped by 3 bases and J by 3 bases; unmatched bases: 6. Germline V gives CDR1 SEHNR, CDR2 FQNEAQ (reference sequence). The CDR3 region is CASSFVAGATDTQYF. CDR3 bases: TGTGCCAGCAGCTTCGTGGCGGGAGCTACAGATACGCAGTATTTT.

This sequence joins TRBV6-1 and TRBJ2-7, with D unresolved. The V end was cut by 3 bases, the J end by 0 bases, with 12 bases between. CDR1 is MNHNS, CDR2 SASEGT, per germline. CDR3 size: 15 residues. The CDR3 here is CASSDRLSSSYEQYF. CDR3 in DNA: TGTGCCAGCAGTGACCGCTTGTCAAGCTCCTACGAGCAGTACTTC.

This clone was counted only a few times. The V and J genes are TRBV11-2 and TRBJ2-1, with D possibly being TRBD2 (6 bases). This CDR3 spans 15 amino acids. Germline CDR1 SGHAT, CDR2 FQNNGV. The V end was cut by 1 base, the J end by 6 bases, with 13 bases between. CDR3 loop: CASSLGTTIFNEQFF. DNA of the CDR3: TGTGCCAGCAGCTTAGGGACTACAATCTTCAATGAGCAGTTCTTC. The full variable domain, rest sourced from reference TRBV11-2 and TRBJ2-1, is EAGVAQSPRYKIIEKRQSVAFWCNPISGHATLYWYQQILGQGPKLLIQFQNNGVVDDSQLPKDRFSAERLKGVDSTLKIQPAKLEDSAVYLCASSLGTTIFNEQFFGPGTRLTVL.

The rearrangement uses TRBV28 and TRBJ2-6; weak D call: TRBD1 (7 bases). The CDR3 covers 15 residues. Germline CDR1 is MDHEN and CDR2 is SYDVKM. CDR3 sequence (DNA): TGTGCAGCCGCAGGGGGGTCCTCTGGGGCCAACGTCCTGACTTTC. Its translation: CAAAGGSSGANVLTF.

V usage is TRBV28 and J usage is TRBJ1-1; tentative D call: TRBD1 (5 bases). Looked up from germline, CDR1 is MDHEN and CDR2 is SYDVKM. The V end lost 5 bases, the J end lost 0 bases, and 16 bases lay between the germline ends. The CDR3 is 16 residues long. CDR3 sequence reads: CASSLPSGLLNTEAFF. The CDR3 DNA follows: TGTGCCAGCAGTCTCCCTTCGGGACTCCTGAACACTGAAGCTTTCTTT.

This chain connects TRBV13 to TRBJ1-6, with 8 positions matching TRBD1. The V gene's germline CDR1 is PRHDT and CDR2 FYEKMQ (reference sequence). V gave up 5 bases and J gave up 7 bases; unmatched junction bases: 7. The CDR3 is 15 residues long. CDR3 sequence: CASSLPTGENSPLHF. CDR3 coding DNA: TGTGCCAGCAGCCTCCCGACAGGGGAGAATTCACCCCTCCACTTT.

The chain recombines TRBV10-3 with TRBJ2-2; weak D call: TRBD2 (5 bases). This CDR3 is built from 15 residues. Germline-derived CDR1 and CDR2 are ENHRY and SYGVKD. The V end was cut by 0 bases, the J end by 2 bases, with 7 bases between. CDR3 bases: TGTGCCATCAGTGAGTCCGGACTTAACACCGGGGAGCTGTTTTTT. This sequence encodes CAISESGLNTGELFF.

The chain combines TRBV27 with TRBJ1-5; D is perhaps TRBD1 (5 bases). Germline CDR1 is MNHEY and CDR2 is SMNVEV (reference sequence). With 2 bases removed from V and 5 bases from J, the gap between germline ends came to 10 bases. This CDR3 region has 14 residues. The DNA of the CDR3 is TGTGCCAGCAGTTTACAGGGCGTAGATCAGCCCCAGCATTTT. Its protein product is CASSLQGVDQPQHF.

The sample holds one count of this clone. The genes are TRBV18 and TRBJ2-7; TRBD1 is a possible D gene (6 bases). Germline CDR1 KGHSH, CDR2 LQKENI. V shed 2 bases and J shed 4 bases, with 9 bases lying between them. The CDR3 is 13 residues long. The DNA for the CDR3 is TGTGCCAGCTCACCAGGCAGGGGATACGAGCAGTACTTC. Residues: CASSPGRGYEQYF.

The chain employs TRBV3-1 (or the pseudogene TRBV3-2) and TRBJ1-6; D remains unclear. The CDR3 totals 13 residues. Germline CDR1 and CDR2: LGHDT and YNNKEL (reference sequence). V shed 1 base and J shed 8 bases, with 6 bases lying between them. This chain's CDR3 is CASSQGGHSPLHF. Here the CDR3 DNA reads TGTGCCAGCAGCCAAGGCGGGCATTCACCCCTCCACTTT.

V is TRBV28 and J is TRBJ1-6, with TRBD1 as a possible D gene (5 bases). V shed 6 bases and J shed 0 bases, with 9 bases lying between them. Germline CDR1 MDHEN, CDR2 SYDVKM. The CDR3 spans 15 residues. The CDR3 DNA reads as TGTGCCAGCAGAAGACAGAGCTCCTATAATTCACCCCTCCACTTT. It is translated as CASRRQSSYNSPLHF.

The chain carries TRBV9 and TRBJ2-1, with D maybe TRBD2 (5 bases). The germline V and J ends were trimmed by 0 bases and 8 bases, with 12 bases remaining between them. CDR1 is SGDLS, CDR2 YYNGEE, per germline. CDR3 length: 14 residues. CDR3 sequence: CASSVGGPVYEQFF. In nucleotides, the CDR3 is TGTGCCAGCAGCGTAGGAGGGCCGGTGTATGAGCAGTTCTTC.

On this clone itself: A junction boundary mismatches the germline segment, possibly from a read error. This chain joins TRBV5-1 and TRBJ2-3, with D perhaps matching TRBD1 (6 bases). CDR3 size: 15 residues. CDR1 is SGHRS, CDR2 YFSETQ, per germline. As DNA, the CDR3 is TGCGCCACCAGCACCGGGACAATGAGCACAGATACGCAGTATTTT. Protein: CATSTGTMSTDTQYF.

The chain combines TRBV18 with TRBJ2-5, with 8 bases aligning to TRBD2. With V trimmed by 0 bases and J by 0 bases, 6 bases remained unmatched. Germline CDR1 reads KGHSH; CDR2 reads LQKENI. CDR3 length: 17 amino acids. CDR3 protein: CASSPPLGGRYQETQYF. CDR3 DNA: TGTGCCAGCTCACCACCTCTGGGCGGGAGGTACCAAGAGACCCAGTACTTC.

This rearrangement joins TRBV2 to TRBJ1-4, with D uncertain. V was clipped by 7 bases and J by 4 bases, with 10 bases between them. This CDR3 is built from 13 residues. Germline CDR1 is SNHLY and CDR2 is FYNNEI. CDR3 residues: CASTRRDNEKLFF. The CDR3 DNA reads TGTGCCAGCACCCGACGGGATAATGAAAAACTGTTTTTT.

V is TRBV5-5 and J is TRBJ2-5; 7 nucleotides align to TRBD1. The CDR3 is made up of 13 amino acids. V lost 7 bases, J lost 2 bases, and 5 bases stayed unmatched. Germline V CDR1 and CDR2: SGHKS, YYEKEE (reference sequence). The CDR3 region has the DNA TGTGCCAGCGCGAGGGACAGACAAGAGACCCAGTACTTC. Residues: CASARDRQETQYF.

This clone has just one count. This chain links TRBV6-5 with TRBJ1-2; the D is unclear. V lost 2 bases and J lost 5, with 12 bases in between. Germline V gene sequence: CDR1 MNHEY, CDR2 SVGAGI. The CDR3 extends over 14 amino acids. Here the CDR3 reads CASSYIGDPYGYTF. CDR3 DNA: TGTGCCAGCAGTTACATCGGGGATCCGTATGGCTACACCTTC.

As concerns this clone: Other nucleotide sequences from this sample produce the same CDR3. The rearrangement uses TRBV18 and TRBJ2-5, with D possibly being TRBD1 (5 bases). Germline V lookup: CDR1 KGHSH, CDR2 LQKENI. V gave up 3 bases and J gave up 5 bases, with 7 bases separating them. CDR3 length: 12 amino acids. This CDR3 reads CASSPGRETQYF. CDR3 in DNA: TGTGCCAGCTCACCGGGGCGGGAGACCCAGTACTTC.

The chain combines TRBV28 with TRBJ2-3; 13 nucleotides agree with TRBD2. The ends lost 4 bases at V and 7 bases at J; junction bases unmatched: 8. The CDR3 is made up of 16 amino acids. Germline V gene data show CDR1 as MDHEN and CDR2 as SYDVKM. The CDR3: CASSSGLAGEENTQYF. The CDR3 DNA reads as TGTGCCAGCAGTTCCGGACTAGCGGGAGAGGAGAATACGCAGTATTTT.

V and J are TRBV19 and TRBJ1-4; no definite D call. CDR3 length equals 14 residues. Per germline, CDR1 LNHDA and CDR2 SQIVND (reference sequence). The V gene lost 6 bases and the J gene lost 0 bases, with 8 bases spanning the gap. The CDR3 region has the DNA TGTGCCAGTAGGGGCCAAGCAACTAATGAAAAACTGTTTTTT. This gives the protein CASRGQATNEKLFF.

This chain uses TRBV3-1 (or the pseudogene TRBV3-2) with TRBJ2-3; 12 bases match TRBD2. Looked up from germline, CDR1 is LGHDT and CDR2 is YNNKEL (reference sequence). CDR3 size: 16 residues. V lost 0 bases and J lost 6; bases outside the gene matches: 4. This CDR3 reads CASSQDRTSGTDTQYF. In DNA form, the CDR3 reads TGTGCCAGCAGCCAAGACAGGACTAGCGGGACGGATACGCAGTATTTT.

The genes are TRBV30 and TRBJ2-7; the D is unclear. The germline V gene encodes CDR1 GTSNPN and CDR2 SVGIG (reference sequence). The V gene lost 5 bases and the J gene lost 2 bases, with 7 bases spanning the gap. The CDR3 covers 11 residues. The CDR3 nucleotides are TGTGCCTGGGGTTTTGCCTACGAGCAGTACTTC. It encodes CAWGFAYEQYF.

This clone has a single count. This chain uses TRBV6-1 with TRBJ2-7; maybe TRBD1 (6 bases). V lost 1 base to trimming and J lost 5 bases, with 12 bases between them. The germline V gene encodes CDR1 MNHNS and CDR2 SASEGT. The CDR3 is made up of 14 amino acids. The DNA for the CDR3 is TGTGCCAGCAGTGAAGTTGGCAGGGACAACGAGCAGTACTTC. This translates into CASSEVGRDNEQYF.

The table lists this clone with a count of one. V usage is TRBV12-3 or TRBV12-4 and J usage is TRBJ1-2; the D gene is possibly TRBD1 (5 bases). There are 12 residues in the CDR3. Trimming removed 4 bases from V and 4 bases from J, with 7 bases in between. The CDR3 is CASSSGTYGYTF. DNA of the CDR3: TGTGCCAGCAGTTCAGGGACCTATGGCTACACCTTC.

The gene calls are TRBV10-3 and TRBJ2-7, with TRBD2 matching 7 bases. With V trimmed by 3 bases and J by 1 base, 3 bases remained unmatched. Per germline, CDR1 ENHRY and CDR2 SYGVKD. CDR3 length equals 14 residues. CDR3 in amino acids: CAISDLGGSYEQYF. The CDR3 DNA reads as TGTGCCATCAGTGACCTCGGGGGGTCCTACGAGCAGTACTTC.